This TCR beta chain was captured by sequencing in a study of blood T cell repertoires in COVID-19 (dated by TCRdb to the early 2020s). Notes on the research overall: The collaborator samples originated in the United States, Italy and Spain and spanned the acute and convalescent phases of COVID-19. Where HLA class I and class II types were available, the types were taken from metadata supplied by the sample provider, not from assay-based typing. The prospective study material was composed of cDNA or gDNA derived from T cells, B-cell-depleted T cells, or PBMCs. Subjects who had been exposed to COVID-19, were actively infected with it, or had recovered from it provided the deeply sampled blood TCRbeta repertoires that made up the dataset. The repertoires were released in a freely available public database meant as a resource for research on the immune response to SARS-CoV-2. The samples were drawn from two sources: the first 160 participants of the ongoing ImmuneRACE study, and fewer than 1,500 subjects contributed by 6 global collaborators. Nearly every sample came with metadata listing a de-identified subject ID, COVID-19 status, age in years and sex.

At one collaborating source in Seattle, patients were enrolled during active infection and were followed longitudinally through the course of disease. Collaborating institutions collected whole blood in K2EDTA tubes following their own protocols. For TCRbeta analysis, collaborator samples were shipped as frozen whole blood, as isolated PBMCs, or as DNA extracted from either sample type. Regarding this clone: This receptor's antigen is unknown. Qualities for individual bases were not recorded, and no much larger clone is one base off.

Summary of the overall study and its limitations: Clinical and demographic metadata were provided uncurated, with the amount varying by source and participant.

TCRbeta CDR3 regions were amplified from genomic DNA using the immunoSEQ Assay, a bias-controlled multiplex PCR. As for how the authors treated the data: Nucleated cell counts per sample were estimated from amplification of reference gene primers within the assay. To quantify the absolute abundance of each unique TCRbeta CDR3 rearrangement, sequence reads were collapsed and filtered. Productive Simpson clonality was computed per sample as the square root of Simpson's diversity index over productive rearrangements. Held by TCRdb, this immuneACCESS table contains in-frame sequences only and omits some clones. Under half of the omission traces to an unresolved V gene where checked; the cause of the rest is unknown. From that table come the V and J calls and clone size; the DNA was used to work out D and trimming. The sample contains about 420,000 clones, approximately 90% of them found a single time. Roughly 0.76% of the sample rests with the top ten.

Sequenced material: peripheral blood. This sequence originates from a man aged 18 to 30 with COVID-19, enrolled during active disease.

The sequence in DNA is TGTGCCAGCAGCAAAGTGCCGGAGACTAGCGGGAGGGTCTGGTATGAGCAGTTCTTC. It specifies CASSKVPETSGRVWYEQFF. Recombination connected TRBV21-1 to TRBJ2-1; the table's D call TRBD2 went unverified against the DNA. TRBV21-1 is designated a pseudogene. From the cysteine up to the phenylalanine, the CDR3 has a length of 19 residues. Only the CDR3 part of the read is kept: 57 bases, read in frame from the first base.